Following are 24 T cell receptor beta chains from one sample sequenced in a study of T cell repertoires in cytomegalovirus infection. Antigens of these TCRs are unknown. MiXCR, applied by TCRdb to the reads, yields one record per CDR3 protein. The repertoire has roughly 110,000 distinct CDR3 sequences, about 30% of them found once; the top ten carry less than 45%. Sequencing was performed on CD8+ T cells from cultured PBMCs, taken from culture after CMV antigen stimulation. All receptors derive from a human donor in good health (CMV status not recorded). Some clones in this sample may be carry-over from other donors' samples.

This clonotype has at least ten counts. The chain employs TRBV12-3 or TRBV12-4 and TRBJ1-3; D not certain. The CDR3 is 14 residues long. The germline V and J ends were trimmed by 7 bases and 0 bases, with 10 bases remaining between them. The CDR3: CASMAASSGNTIYF. CDR3 in DNA: TGTGCCAGCATGGCAGCGAGCTCTGGAAACACCATATATTTT.

This clonotype has just a few counts. This chain uses TRBV19 with TRBJ1-5, with D possibly being TRBD1 (5 bases). Per the germline V gene, CDR1 is LNHDA and CDR2 is SQIVND (reference sequence). V was shortened by 7 bases and J by 1 base, with 11 bases between the two germline ends. The CDR3 runs 14 residues. The CDR3 here is CASTNWDSNQPQHF. CDR3 bases: TGTGCCAGTACAAATTGGGACAGCAATCAGCCCCAGCATTTT.

This clonotype was counted at least ten times. This sequence joins TRBV6-1 and TRBJ2-1; D not resolved. This CDR3 has 12 amino acids. Germline V lookup: CDR1 MNHNS, CDR2 SASEGT. The V end lost 8 bases, the J end lost 6 bases, and 11 bases lay between the germline ends. CDR3 amino acids: CASLSIRNEQFF. The CDR3 nucleotides are TGTGCCAGCTTATCTATTCGCAATGAGCAGTTCTTC.

The CDR3 protein is CASSDLASGSKKTQYF. Written as DNA, the CDR3 is TGTGCCAGCAGTGATTTAGCTAGCGGGAGCAAAAAGACCCAGTACTTC. The gene calls are TRBV2 and TRBJ2-5; 10 bases are shared with TRBD2. The germline V gene encodes CDR1 SNHLY and CDR2 FYNNEI. V lost 3 bases to trimming and J lost 6 bases; unmatched junction nucleotides: 10. CDR3 length: 16 residues.

Here the CDR3 reads CSARGESGANVLTF. The CDR3 DNA reads TGCAGTGCTAGAGGGGAATCTGGGGCCAACGTCCTGACTTTC. The J gene is TRBJ2-6, the V gene TRBV20-1; D is unclear. The CDR3 is made up of 14 amino acids. CDR1 and CDR2 from the germline V gene are DFQATT and SNEGSKA (reference sequence). V was shortened by 1 base and J by 1 base, with 5 bases between the two germline ends.

The chain recombines TRBV2 with TRBJ2-7, with D perhaps matching TRBD1 (6 bases). CDR1 and CDR2 from the germline V gene are SNHLY and FYNNEI. This CDR3 region has 12 residues. V shed 6 bases and J shed 6 bases, with 12 bases lying between them. The CDR3, as DNA: TGTGCCAGCAGGACTTCAGGGGTCGAGCAGTACTTC. This sequence encodes CASRTSGVEQYF.

The CDR3 DNA is TGCGCCAGCAGCCTGGAAGGTACGGAAAAACTGTTTTTT. Amino acid sequence: CASSLEGTEKLFF. The chain employs TRBV4-1 and TRBJ1-4; D is unresolved. V was clipped by 4 bases and J by 8 bases, with 11 bases between them. The CDR3 spans 13 residues. Germline CDR1 and CDR2: MGHRA and YSYEKL.

In this sample, this clonotype turned up a few times. This chain links TRBV7-3 with TRBJ2-7; TRBD2 matches 13 bases. CDR1 is SGHTA, CDR2 FQGTGA, per germline. This CDR3 region has 15 residues. The J segment lost 7 bases and the V segment lost 0 bases, leaving 3 bases of the junction unmatched. CDR3 loop: CASSLTGLAGAEQYF. The CDR3 nucleotides read TGTGCCAGCAGCTTAACAGGACTAGCGGGAGCAGAGCAGTACTTC.

This chain uses TRBV13 with TRBJ2-5; TRBD2 is a possible D gene (5 bases). Between the trimmed V and J ends, which lost 1 base and 5 bases, there was a span of 17 bases. Germline loops: CDR1 PRHDT, CDR2 FYEKMQ (reference sequence). The CDR3 contains 16 residues. The DNA for the CDR3 is TGTGCCAGCAGCTTAGATGGGAGAGGCACGTTGGAGACCCAGTACTTC. This encodes CASSLDGRGTLETQYF.

At least ten counts were recorded for this clonotype. This chain uses TRBV7-8 with TRBJ2-3, with 9 bases matching TRBD2. From germline, CDR1 is SGHVS and CDR2 FQNEAQ. V was clipped by 3 bases and J by 0 bases; unmatched bases: 4. The CDR3 is 16 amino acids. The CDR3 DNA is TGTGCCAGCAGCTTTACTAGCGGGTTGAGCACAGATACGCAGTATTTT. This sequence encodes CASSFTSGLSTDTQYF.

This clonotype was observed many times. This CDR3 is CASSLEGASGLAQETQYF. The CDR3 coding sequence is TGTGCCAGCAGCTTAGAGGGCGCTTCCGGGCTAGCTCAAGAGACCCAGTACTTC. This chain links TRBV7-2 with TRBJ2-5; tentative D call: TRBD2 (5 bases). Trimming cost V 1 base and J 2 bases, with 20 bases left between them. This CDR3 has 18 amino acids. Per germline, CDR1 SGHTA and CDR2 FQGNSA.

The genes are TRBV20-1 and TRBJ2-5; 15 nucleotides align to TRBD2. CDR3 length equals 19 residues. V was clipped by 5 bases and J by 1 base; unmatched bases: 14. The germline V gene has CDR1 DFQATT and CDR2 SNEGSKA (reference sequence). The CDR3 spells CSARTPSGTSGGPQETQYF. CDR3 sequence (DNA): TGCAGTGCTCGTACACCCTCCGGGACTAGCGGGGGGCCCCAAGAGACCCAGTACTTC.

The sample holds many counts of this clonotype. The chain uses TRBV7-9 and TRBJ2-7; D possibly corresponds to TRBD2 (5 bases). V was shortened by 7 bases and J by 2 bases, with 12 bases between the two germline ends. The CDR3 has 13 amino acids. CDR1 is SEHNR, CDR2 FQNEAQ, per germline (reference sequence). The CDR3 DNA sequence: TGTGCCAGCACCCCTGACGGGGCCTACGAGCAGTACTTC. Its protein product is CASTPDGAYEQYF.

This clonotype has just a few counts. The chain uses TRBV10-3 and TRBJ2-7; D is unclear. The CDR3 contains 14 residues. V was cut by 2 bases and J by 0 bases, with 8 bases left in between. CDR1 and CDR2 from the germline V gene are ENHRY and SYGVKD. CDR3 in amino acids: CAISEGHSSYEQYF. The DNA of the CDR3 is TGTGCCATCAGTGAGGGGCACAGCTCCTACGAGCAGTACTTC.

This chain connects TRBV27 to TRBJ1-1; D ambiguous. The CDR3 sequence is 13 residues long. CDR1 and CDR2 (germline): MNHEY, SMNVEV (reference sequence). Trimming shortened V by 2 bases and J by 10 bases, and 14 bases separated the two germline ends. The CDR3 DNA reads TGTGCCAGCAGTTTAGGACGGGTTTCGCGAGCTTTCTTT. Translated: CASSLGRVSRAFF.

This clonotype turned up a few times. The chain recombines TRBV19 with TRBJ1-5; no clear D. Germline V lookup: CDR1 LNHDA, CDR2 SQIVND (reference sequence). V dropped 7 bases and J dropped 6 bases, with 19 bases sitting between them. The CDR3 sequence is 15 residues long. The CDR3 DNA reads TGTGCCAGTAAGTTACGCCGGGATCGGCCTCAGCCCCAGCATTTT. It codes for CASKLRRDRPQPQHF. Supplemented by reference TRBV19 and TRBJ1-5, the full variable domain reads DGGITQSPKYLFRKEGQNVTLSCEQNLNHDAMYWYRQDPGQGLRLIYYSQIVNDFQKGDIAEGYSVSREKKESFPLTVTSAQKNPTAFYLCASKLRRDRPQPQHFGDGTRLSIL.

The chain couples TRBV7-9 to TRBJ2-1; 11 bases are shared with TRBD1. Germline V gene sequence: CDR1 SEHNR, CDR2 FQNEAQ (reference sequence). The CDR3 has 15 residues. Trimming cost V 1 base and J 6 bases; bases outside gene matches: 2. CDR3 DNA: TGTGCCAGCAGCTTAGTAGGGACAGGGGGCAATGAGCAGTTCTTC. It translates to CASSLVGTGGNEQFF.

V and J are TRBV5-6 and TRBJ1-1, with D unresolved. The V and J ends lost 0 bases and 1 base respectively, with 16 bases between them. The CDR3 loop spans 17 amino acids. Germline V gives CDR1 SGHDT, CDR2 YYEEEE. The CDR3 DNA reads TGTGCCAGCAGCTTGGCAGTCGGCAGACCGGCGAACACTGAAGCTTTCTTT. Its protein product is CASSLAVGRPANTEAFF.

Relative to its sample, this clonotype is large. The chain has TRBV6-2 or TRBV6-3 and TRBJ2-7; no reliable D call. CDR3 length: 16 amino acids. Trimming stripped 5 bases from V and 0 bases from J, with 17 bases between. Germline V lookup: CDR1 MNHEY, CDR2 SVGEGT. CDR3 region: CASSKPTHRNSYEQYF. As DNA, the CDR3 is TGTGCCAGCAGTAAACCGACTCACCGAAACTCCTACGAGCAGTACTTC.

This chain uses TRBV19 with TRBJ1-1; no clear D gene. V lost 8 bases and J 5 bases, leaving 21 bases between the germline ends. The CDR3 runs to 15 residues. CDR1 and CDR2 (germline): LNHDA, SQIVND (reference sequence). CDR3 in amino acids: CASEALEGGMTEAFF. The CDR3 nucleotides read TGTGCCAGTGAAGCGCTAGAAGGCGGTATGACTGAAGCTTTCTTT.

The chain uses TRBV28 and TRBJ2-1, with TRBD1 matching 9 bases. Per germline, CDR1 MDHEN and CDR2 SYDVKM. V was clipped by 2 bases and J by 4 bases; unmatched bases: 9. The CDR3 totals 17 residues. The CDR3 bases are TGTGCCAGCAGTTTACTGTGGGGGACAGGGCCGTACAATGAGCAGTTCTTC. As protein: CASSLLWGTGPYNEQFF.

V gene TRBV12-3 or TRBV12-4 combines with J gene TRBJ1-2; D is possibly TRBD1 (5 bases). Trimming left V 5 bases short and J 5 bases short, with 12 bases between. The CDR3 has 13 amino acids. DNA of the CDR3: TGTGCCAGCAGTCATACAGACAGTTATGGCTACACCTTC. It codes for CASSHTDSYGYTF.

A few counts support this clonotype. This chain connects TRBV6-5 to TRBJ1-2; no clear D gene. This CDR3 region has 16 residues. Germline-derived CDR1 and CDR2 are MNHEY and SVGAGI. V was clipped by 0 bases and J by 2 bases, with 13 bases between them. The CDR3 sequence: CASSYSASGRNYGYTF. Here the CDR3 DNA reads TGTGCCAGCAGTTACTCGGCCTCCGGGCGGAACTATGGCTACACCTTC.

The chain is built from TRBV6-2 or TRBV6-3 and TRBJ2-7; D may correspond to TRBD1 or TRBD2 (5 bases each). The germline V gene has CDR1 MNHEY and CDR2 SVGEGT. V lost 2 bases and J lost 0, with 17 bases in between. The CDR3 loop spans 17 amino acids. In DNA form, the CDR3 reads TGTGCCAGCAGTTACCTGACGGGACCGCTGAGCTCCTACGAGCAGTACTTC. Protein sequence: CASSYLTGPLSSYEQYF.